One and the same sample provided the 14 T cell receptor beta chains below, sequenced in a study of shared clonotypes between healthy human individuals. Method: immunoSEQ multiplex PCR; TCRdb's copy keeps in-frame clones and lacks some. Here the sample spans approximately 1.9 million clones, 80% to 95% being singletons. Only CD45RO-negative cells positively selected for CCR7 counted as naive CD8 cells, so terminally differentiated effector memory CD45RA+ cells were excluded. The sequenced sample was naive CD8+ T cells from PBMCs. The origin of the receptors is a man aged 18-30 years in good health. Some clones in this sample may be carry-over from other donors' samples.

The chain uses TRBV12-5 and TRBJ1-5; D remains ambiguous. The germline V and J ends were trimmed by 0 bases and 0 bases, with 21 bases remaining between them. The CDR3 length is 20 residues. Germline V gene lookup returns CDR1 LGHNT and CDR2 FRNRAP. The CDR3 DNA is TGTGCTAGTGGTTTGGTACGAATCCTCTGGGCGGCTTATAGCAATCAGCCCCAGCATTTT. Translation: CASGLVRILWAAYSNQPQHF.

This chain joins TRBV15 and TRBJ2-1, with D perhaps assigned TRBD1 or TRBD2 (6 bases each). The CDR3 is made up of 13 amino acids. Trimming shortened V by 5 bases and J by 9 bases, and 14 bases separated the two germline ends. Germline V CDR1 and CDR2: LNHNV, YYDKDF (reference sequence). As DNA, the CDR3 is TGTGCCACCAGCGGGGCGTCGGGGGCTGAGCAGTTCTTC. This encodes CATSGASGAEQFF.

The V call is TRBV9, the J call TRBJ2-1; D perhaps matches TRBD1 (6 bases). Germline V CDR1 and CDR2: SGDLS, YYNGEE. The V end was cut by 4 bases, the J end by 1 base, with 15 bases between. The CDR3 totals 16 residues. As DNA, the CDR3 is TGTGCCAGCAGCCAGAGCCGAGGGGGATCCTACAATGAGCAGTTCTTC. This codes for CASSQSRGGSYNEQFF.

The rearrangement uses TRBV27 and TRBJ2-7, with a possible D match to TRBD1 (6 bases). Trimming stripped 5 bases from V and 2 bases from J, with 10 bases between. This CDR3 is 13 amino acids long. Germline CDR1 and CDR2: MNHEY and SMNVEV (reference sequence). CDR3 nucleotide sequence: TGTGCCAGCAGTAAGACAGGAGCCTACGAGCAGTACTTC. Translating it yields CASSKTGAYEQYF.

This sequence joins TRBV28 and TRBJ1-1; D call uncertain. Germline V gives CDR1 MDHEN, CDR2 SYDVKM. The CDR3 has 13 amino acids. V was shortened by 3 bases and J by 4 bases, with 9 bases between the two germline ends. For the CDR3, the DNA is TGTGCCAGCAGTTTCCCCGACGGCACTGAAGCTTTCTTT. Its translation: CASSFPDGTEAFF. Variable domain in full (rest from reference TRBV28 and TRBJ1-1): DVKVTQSSRYLVKRTGEKVFLECVQDMDHENMFWYRQDPGLGLRLIYFSYDVKMKEKGDIPEGYSVSREKKERFSLILESASTNQTSMYLCASSFPDGTEAFFGQGTRLTVV.

The chain employs TRBV9 and TRBJ2-2; 11 bases are a match to TRBD2. The CDR3 is made up of 18 amino acids. From germline, CDR1 is SGDLS and CDR2 YYNGEE. J lost 6 bases, V lost 3 bases, and 13 bases had no gene match. DNA of the CDR3: TGTGCCAGCAGCGCGTCGGTTCTACTAGCGGGAGAGGCCGGGGAGCTGTTTTTT. Translating gives CASSASVLLAGEAGELFF.

The chain is built from TRBV27 and TRBJ2-7, with D possibly TRBD1 on 5 matching bases. Germline V gene sequence: CDR1 MNHEY, CDR2 SMNVEV (reference sequence). The length of the CDR3 is 15 residues. Trimming removed 5 bases at V and 3 bases at J, with 17 bases between. In DNA form, the CDR3 reads TGTGCCAGCAGTCCGCGTCCGACAGTAAGCTACGAGCAGTACTTC. Its protein is CASSPRPTVSYEQYF.

The chain recombines TRBV2 with TRBJ1-2, with 7 bases that match TRBD1. J lost 7 bases, V lost 3 bases, and 8 bases had no gene match. CDR1 and CDR2 (germline): SNHLY, FYNNEI. The CDR3 contains 14 residues. The CDR3 loop reads CASSDGGQLIGYTF. The CDR3 DNA is TGTGCCAGCAGTGACGGGGGACAGCTTATTGGCTACACCTTC.

This chain links TRBV11-2 with TRBJ2-1; no clear D gene. Germline V gene lookup returns CDR1 SGHAT and CDR2 FQNNGV. This CDR3 region has 12 residues. V was trimmed by 7 bases and J by 3 bases, leaving 7 bases between them. The CDR3 reads CASTPRYNEQFF. The CDR3 DNA reads TGTGCCAGCACGCCCCGCTACAATGAGCAGTTCTTC. The full variable domain, with the rest looked up from reference TRBV11-2 and TRBJ2-1, is EAGVAQSPRYKIIEKRQSVAFWCNPISGHATLYWYQQILGQGPKLLIQFQNNGVVDDSQLPKDRFSAERLKGVDSTLKIQPAKLEDSAVYLCASTPRYNEQFFGPGTRLTVL.

The rearrangement links TRBV6-1 to TRBJ2-1, with D possibly being TRBD1 (7 bases). Germline assignment: CDR1 MNHNS and CDR2 SASEGT. With 6 bases removed from V and 10 bases from J, the gap between germline ends came to 22 bases. The CDR3 is 15 residues long. As DNA, the CDR3 is TGTGCCAGCAGGGGGCGGGACAGTGGCCTCGGGGAGCAGTTCTTC. This translates into CASRGRDSGLGEQFF.

The J gene is TRBJ2-2, the V gene TRBV6-4; 9 bases agree with TRBD2. Germline values: CDR1 MRHNA, CDR2 SNTAGT. Germline trimming cut 9 bases from V and 6 bases from J; bases unmatched to any gene: 2. CDR3 length: 12 residues. The CDR3 region has the DNA TGTGCCAGTAGCGGGAGCTCCGGGGAGCTGTTTTTT. It translates to CASSGSSGELFF.

The chain joins TRBV5-1 to TRBJ2-7, with TRBD2 identical over 10 bases. This CDR3 is built from 15 residues. The V gene end was trimmed by 2 bases and the J gene end by 2 bases; junction bases not matched to a gene: 4. Per germline, CDR1 SGHRS and CDR2 YFSETQ. The CDR3 protein is CASSFRAGGPYEQYF. DNA of the CDR3: TGCGCCAGCAGCTTTAGAGCGGGAGGGCCCTACGAGCAGTACTTC.

This rearrangement joins TRBV7-9 to TRBJ1-3; perhaps TRBD1 as D (6 bases). There are 15 residues in the CDR3. The V gene's germline CDR1 is SEHNR and CDR2 FQNEAQ (reference sequence). V lost 1 base and J lost 4, with 11 bases in between. The CDR3: CASSLEGGLGNTIYF. The CDR3 DNA reads as TGTGCCAGCAGCTTAGAAGGGGGGCTCGGAAACACCATATATTTT.

The chain links TRBV6-6 to TRBJ2-2, with 9 nucleotides matching TRBD1. Germline loops: CDR1 MNHNY, CDR2 SVGAGI (reference sequence). V lost 6 bases and J lost 7; bases outside the gene matches: 6. The CDR3 spans 14 residues. The CDR3 DNA reads as TGTGCCAGCAGCCGGGACAGGGTGTACGGGGAGCTGTTTTTT. This sequence encodes CASSRDRVYGELFF.